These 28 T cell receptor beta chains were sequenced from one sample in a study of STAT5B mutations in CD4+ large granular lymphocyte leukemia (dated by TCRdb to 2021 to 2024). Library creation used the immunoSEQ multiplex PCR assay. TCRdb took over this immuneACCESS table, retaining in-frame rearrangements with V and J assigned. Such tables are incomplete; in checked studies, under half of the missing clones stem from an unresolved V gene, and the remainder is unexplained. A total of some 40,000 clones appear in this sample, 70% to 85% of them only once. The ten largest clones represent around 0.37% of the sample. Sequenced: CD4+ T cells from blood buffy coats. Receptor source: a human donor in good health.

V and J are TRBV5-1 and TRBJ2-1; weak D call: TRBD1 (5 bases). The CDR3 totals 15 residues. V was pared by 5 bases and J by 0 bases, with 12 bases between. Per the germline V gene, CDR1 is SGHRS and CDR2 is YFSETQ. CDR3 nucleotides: TGCGCCAGCAGGACAGTAATTAACTCCTACAATGAGCAGTTCTTC. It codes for CASRTVINSYNEQFF.

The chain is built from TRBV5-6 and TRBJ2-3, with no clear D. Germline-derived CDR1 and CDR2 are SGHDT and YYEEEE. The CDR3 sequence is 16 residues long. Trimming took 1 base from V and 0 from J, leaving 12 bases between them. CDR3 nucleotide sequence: TGTGCCAGCAGCTTGACTCTCGAATCTAGCACAGATACGCAGTATTTT. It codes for CASSLTLESSTDTQYF.

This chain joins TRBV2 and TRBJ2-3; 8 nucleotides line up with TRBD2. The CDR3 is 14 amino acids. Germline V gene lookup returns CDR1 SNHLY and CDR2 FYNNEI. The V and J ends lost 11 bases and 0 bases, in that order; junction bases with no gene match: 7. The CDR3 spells CAGGGTPSTDTQYF. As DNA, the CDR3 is TGTGCCGGCGGGGGGACCCCTAGCACAGATACGCAGTATTTT.

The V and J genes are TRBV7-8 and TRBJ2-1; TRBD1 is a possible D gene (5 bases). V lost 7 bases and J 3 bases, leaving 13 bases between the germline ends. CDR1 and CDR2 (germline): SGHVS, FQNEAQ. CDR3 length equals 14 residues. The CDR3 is CASTGASVYNEQFF. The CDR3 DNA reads TGTGCCAGCACTGGGGCTTCCGTCTACAATGAGCAGTTCTTC.

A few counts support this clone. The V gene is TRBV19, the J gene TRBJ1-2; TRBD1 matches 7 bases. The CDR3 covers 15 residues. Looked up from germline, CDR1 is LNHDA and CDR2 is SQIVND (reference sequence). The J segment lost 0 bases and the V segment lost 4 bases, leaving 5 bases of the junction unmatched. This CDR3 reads CASSNQGVANYGYTF. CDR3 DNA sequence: TGTGCCAGTAGTAATCAGGGGGTTGCTAACTATGGCTACACCTTC.

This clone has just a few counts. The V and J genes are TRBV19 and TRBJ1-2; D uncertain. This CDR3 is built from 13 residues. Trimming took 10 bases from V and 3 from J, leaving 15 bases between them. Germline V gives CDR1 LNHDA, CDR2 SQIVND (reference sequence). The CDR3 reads CATHSSSDYGYTF. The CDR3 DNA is TGTGCCACCCACAGTTCATCAGACTATGGCTACACCTTC.

The chain's CDR3 is CASSESVGAPLHF. The CDR3 nucleotides read TGCGCCAGCAGTGAGTCGGTCGGGGCACCCCTCCACTTT. The rearrangement uses TRBV10-1 and TRBJ1-6, with unresolved D. The germline V and J ends were trimmed by 0 bases and 11 bases, with 8 bases remaining between them. The CDR3 extends over 13 amino acids. The germline gives CDR1 WNHNN, CDR2 SYGVQD (reference sequence).

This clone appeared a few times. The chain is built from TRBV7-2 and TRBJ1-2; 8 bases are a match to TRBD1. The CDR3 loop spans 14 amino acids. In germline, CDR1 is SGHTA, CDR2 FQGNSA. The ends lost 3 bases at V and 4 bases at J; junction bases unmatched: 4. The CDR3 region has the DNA TGTGCCAGCAGCTTCATTCAGGGGGCCTATGGCTACACCTTC. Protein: CASSFIQGAYGYTF.

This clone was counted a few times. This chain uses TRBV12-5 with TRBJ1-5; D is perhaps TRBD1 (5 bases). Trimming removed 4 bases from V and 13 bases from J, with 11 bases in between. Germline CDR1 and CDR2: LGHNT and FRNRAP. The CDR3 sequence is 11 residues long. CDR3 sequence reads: CASGSRDSQHF. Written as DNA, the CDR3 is TGTGCTAGTGGTTCCCGGGACTCACAGCATTTT.

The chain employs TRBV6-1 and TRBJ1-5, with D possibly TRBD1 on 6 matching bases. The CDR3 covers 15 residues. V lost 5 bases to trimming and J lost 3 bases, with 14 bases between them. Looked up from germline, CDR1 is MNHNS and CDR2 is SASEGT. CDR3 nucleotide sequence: TGTGCCAGCAGTATACAGGGAGGGGACAATCAGCCCCAGCATTTT. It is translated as CASSIQGGDNQPQHF.

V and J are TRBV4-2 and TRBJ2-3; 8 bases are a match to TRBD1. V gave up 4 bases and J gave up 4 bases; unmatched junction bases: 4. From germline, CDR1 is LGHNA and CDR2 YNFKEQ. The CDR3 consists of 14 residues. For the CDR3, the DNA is TGTGCCAGCAGCCCTTCGGACAGGGCAGATACGCAGTATTTT. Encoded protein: CASSPSDRADTQYF.

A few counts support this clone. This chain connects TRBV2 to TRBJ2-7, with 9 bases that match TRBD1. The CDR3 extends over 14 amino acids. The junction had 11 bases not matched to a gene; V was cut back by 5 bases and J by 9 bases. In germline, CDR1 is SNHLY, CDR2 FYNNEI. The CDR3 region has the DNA TGTGCCAGCAGTATGGACAGGGGCAGAATGGGGCAGTACTTC. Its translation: CASSMDRGRMGQYF.

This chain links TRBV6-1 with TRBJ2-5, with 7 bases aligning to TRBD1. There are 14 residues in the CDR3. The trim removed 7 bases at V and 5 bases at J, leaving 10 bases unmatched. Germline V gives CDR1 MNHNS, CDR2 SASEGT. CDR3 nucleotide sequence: TGTGCCAGCACCCTGGGACAGTCTCCTGAGACCCAGTACTTC. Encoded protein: CASTLGQSPETQYF.

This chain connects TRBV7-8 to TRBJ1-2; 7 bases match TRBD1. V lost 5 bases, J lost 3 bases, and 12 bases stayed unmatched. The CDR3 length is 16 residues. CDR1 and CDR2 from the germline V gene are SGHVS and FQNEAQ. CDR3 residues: CASSTNSGGGDYGYTF. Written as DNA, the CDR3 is TGTGCCAGCAGCACAAACTCAGGGGGGGGTGACTATGGCTACACCTTC.

The CDR3 reads CASSLDLGTGKPNEQFF. The CDR3 DNA reads TGTGCCAGCAGCTTAGATCTAGGGACAGGGAAACCGAATGAGCAGTTCTTC. The chain links TRBV11-2 to TRBJ2-1, with TRBD1 matching 9 bases. Looked up from germline, CDR1 is SGHAT and CDR2 is FQNNGV. With V trimmed by 0 bases and J by 7 bases, 10 bases remained unmatched. This CDR3 is built from 17 residues. Supplemented by reference TRBV11-2 and TRBJ2-1, the full variable domain reads EAGVAQSPRYKIIEKRQSVAFWCNPISGHATLYWYQQILGQGPKLLIQFQNNGVVDDSQLPKDRFSAERLKGVDSTLKIQPAKLEDSAVYLCASSLDLGTGKPNEQFFGPGTRLTVL.

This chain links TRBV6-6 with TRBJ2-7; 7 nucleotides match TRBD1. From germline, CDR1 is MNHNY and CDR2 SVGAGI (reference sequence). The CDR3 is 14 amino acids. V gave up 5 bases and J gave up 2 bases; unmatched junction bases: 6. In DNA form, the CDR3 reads TGTGCCAGCAGTCAGACAGGGTTCACCTACGAGCAGTACTTC. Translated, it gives CASSQTGFTYEQYF.

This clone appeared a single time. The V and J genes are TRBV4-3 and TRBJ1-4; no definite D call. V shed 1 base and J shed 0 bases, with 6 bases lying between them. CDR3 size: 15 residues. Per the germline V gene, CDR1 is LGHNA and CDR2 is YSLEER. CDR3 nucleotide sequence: TGCGCCAGCAGCCAAGGTCTAGCAACTAATGAAAAACTGTTTTTT. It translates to CASSQGLATNEKLFF.

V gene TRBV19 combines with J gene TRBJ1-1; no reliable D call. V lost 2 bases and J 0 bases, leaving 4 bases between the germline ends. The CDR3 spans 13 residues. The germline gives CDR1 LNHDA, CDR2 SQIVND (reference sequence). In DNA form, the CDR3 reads TGTGCCAGTAGTATATCTCTGAACACTGAAGCTTTCTTT. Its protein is CASSISLNTEAFF.

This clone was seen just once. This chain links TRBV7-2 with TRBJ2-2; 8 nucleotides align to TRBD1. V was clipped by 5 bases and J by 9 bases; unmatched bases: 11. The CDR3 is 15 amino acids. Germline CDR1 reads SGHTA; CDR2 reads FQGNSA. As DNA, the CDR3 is TGTGCCAGCAGCCCCTGGACAGGGTTGGGACGGGAGCTGTTTTTT. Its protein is CASSPWTGLGRELFF.

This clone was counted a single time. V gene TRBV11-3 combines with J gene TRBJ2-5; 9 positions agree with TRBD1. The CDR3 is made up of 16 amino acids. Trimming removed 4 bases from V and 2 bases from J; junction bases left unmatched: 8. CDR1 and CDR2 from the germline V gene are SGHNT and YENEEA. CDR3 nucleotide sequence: TGTGCCAGCAGCTCTGGGACAGGGAGCGGGCAAGAGACCCAGTACTTC. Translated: CASSSGTGSGQETQYF.

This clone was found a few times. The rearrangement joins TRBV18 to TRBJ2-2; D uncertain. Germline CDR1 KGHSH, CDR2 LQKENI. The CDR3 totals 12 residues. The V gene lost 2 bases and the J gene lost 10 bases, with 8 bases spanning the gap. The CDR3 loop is CASSPTDEELFF. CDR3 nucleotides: TGTGCCAGCTCACCAACAGATGAGGAGCTGTTTTTT.

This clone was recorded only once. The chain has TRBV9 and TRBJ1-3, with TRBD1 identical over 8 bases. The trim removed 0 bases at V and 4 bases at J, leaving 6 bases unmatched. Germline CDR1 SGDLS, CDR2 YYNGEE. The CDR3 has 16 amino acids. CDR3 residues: CASSVAGTGGGNTIYF. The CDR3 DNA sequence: TGTGCCAGCAGCGTAGCTGGGACAGGAGGAGGAAACACCATATATTTT. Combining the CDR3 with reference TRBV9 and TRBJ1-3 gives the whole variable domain DSGVTQTPKHLITATGQRVTLRCSPRSGDLSVYWYQQSLDQGLQFLIQYYNGEERAKGNILERFSAQQFPDLHSELNLSSLELGDSALYFCASSVAGTGGGNTIYFGEGSWLTVV.

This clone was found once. CDR3 nucleotide sequence: TGTGCCAGCAGTAACTACGACCCGACTATTAATTCACCCCTCCACTTT. This gives the protein CASSNYDPTINSPLHF. The V call is TRBV6-6, the J call TRBJ1-6; no reliable D call. From germline, CDR1 is MNHNY and CDR2 SVGAGI (reference sequence). The CDR3 sequence is 16 residues long. Trimming stripped 5 bases from V and 6 bases from J, with 17 bases between.

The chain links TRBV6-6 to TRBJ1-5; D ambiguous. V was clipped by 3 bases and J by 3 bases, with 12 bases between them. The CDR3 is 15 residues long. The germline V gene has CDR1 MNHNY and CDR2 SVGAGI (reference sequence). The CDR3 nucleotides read TGTGCCAGCAGTTATGGTCATGGGGACAATCAGCCCCAGCATTTT. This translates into CASSYGHGDNQPQHF.

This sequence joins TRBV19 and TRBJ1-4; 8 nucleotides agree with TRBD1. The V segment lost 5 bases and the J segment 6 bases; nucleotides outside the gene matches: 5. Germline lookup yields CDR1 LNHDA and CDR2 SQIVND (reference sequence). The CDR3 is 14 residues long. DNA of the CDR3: TGTGCCAGTAGTCTGACAGGGGTGTATGAAAAACTGTTTTTT. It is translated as CASSLTGVYEKLFF.

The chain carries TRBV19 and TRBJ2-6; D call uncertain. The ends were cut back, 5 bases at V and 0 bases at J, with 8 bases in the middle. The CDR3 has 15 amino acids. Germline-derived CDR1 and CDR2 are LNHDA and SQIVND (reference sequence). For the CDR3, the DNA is TGTGCCAGTAGTCCATGGGACTCTGGGGCCAACGTCCTGACTTTC. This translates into CASSPWDSGANVLTF.

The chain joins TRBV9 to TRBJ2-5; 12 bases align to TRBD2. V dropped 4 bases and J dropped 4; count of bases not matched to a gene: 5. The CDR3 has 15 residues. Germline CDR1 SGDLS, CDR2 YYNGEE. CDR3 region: CASSPRTSGIETQYF. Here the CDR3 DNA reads TGTGCCAGCAGCCCCCGGACTAGCGGGATAGAGACCCAGTACTTC.

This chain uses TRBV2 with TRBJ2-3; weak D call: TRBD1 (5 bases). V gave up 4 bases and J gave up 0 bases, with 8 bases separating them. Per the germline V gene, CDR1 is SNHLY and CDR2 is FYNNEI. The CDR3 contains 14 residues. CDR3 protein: CASSGRGSTDTQYF. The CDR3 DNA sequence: TGTGCCAGCAGTGGTAGGGGAAGCACAGATACGCAGTATTTT.